Detailed here is one TCR beta chain. The repertoire was sequenced with immunoSEQ multiplex PCR; TCRdb's copy has only in-frame clones and lacks some. The sample lists about 580,000 clones; roughly 98% were seen once. Positively selected for CCR7, the CD45RO-negative cells used as naive CD8 cells excluded terminally differentiated effector memory CD45RA+ cells. This entry belongs to a study of shared clonotypes between healthy human individuals. The germline V and J ends were trimmed by 2 bases and 5 bases, with 10 bases remaining between them. The CDR3 has 12 residues. CDR1 is SQVTM and CDR2 is ANQGSEA in the germline V gene.

The V and J genes are TRBV29-1 and TRBJ2-7; no reliable D call. The material sequenced was naive CD8+ T cells sorted from blood. This TCR came from a man aged 25 to 40 in good health. The CDR3 sequence: CSVEHRGHEQYF. CDR3 DNA sequence: TGCAGCGTTGAACACAGAGGCCACGAGCAGTACTTC.